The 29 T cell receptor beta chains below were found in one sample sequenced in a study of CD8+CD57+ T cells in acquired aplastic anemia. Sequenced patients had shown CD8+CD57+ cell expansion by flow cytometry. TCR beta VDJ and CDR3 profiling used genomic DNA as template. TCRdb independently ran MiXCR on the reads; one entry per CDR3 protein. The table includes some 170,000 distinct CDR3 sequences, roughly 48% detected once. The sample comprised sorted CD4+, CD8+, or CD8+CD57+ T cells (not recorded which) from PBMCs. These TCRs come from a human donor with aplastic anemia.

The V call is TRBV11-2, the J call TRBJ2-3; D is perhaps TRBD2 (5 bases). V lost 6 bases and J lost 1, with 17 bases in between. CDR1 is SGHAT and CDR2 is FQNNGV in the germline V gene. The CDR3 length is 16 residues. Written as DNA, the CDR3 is TGTGCCAGCAGTCCTCCGAGCGGTTGGGGCACAGATACGCAGTATTTT. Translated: CASSPPSGWGTDTQYF.

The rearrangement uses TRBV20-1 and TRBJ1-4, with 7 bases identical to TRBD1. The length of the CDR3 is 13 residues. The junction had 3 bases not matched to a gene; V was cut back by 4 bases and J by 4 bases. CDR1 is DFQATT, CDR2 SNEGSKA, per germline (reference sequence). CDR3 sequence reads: CSATRDSNEKLFF. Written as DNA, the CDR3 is TGCAGTGCTACCCGGGACAGTAATGAAAAACTGTTTTTT.

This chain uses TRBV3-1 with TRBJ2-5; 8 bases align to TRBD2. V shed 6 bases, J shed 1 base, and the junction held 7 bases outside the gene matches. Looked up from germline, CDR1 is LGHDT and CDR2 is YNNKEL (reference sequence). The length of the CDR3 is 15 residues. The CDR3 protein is CASRPSGGSQETQYF. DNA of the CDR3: TGTGCCAGCAGACCGAGCGGGGGATCCCAAGAGACCCAGTACTTC.

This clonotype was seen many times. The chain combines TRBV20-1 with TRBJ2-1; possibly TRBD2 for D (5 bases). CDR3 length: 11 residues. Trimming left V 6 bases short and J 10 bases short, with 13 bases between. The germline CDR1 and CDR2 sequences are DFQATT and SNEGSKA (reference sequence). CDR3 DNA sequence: TGCAGTGCCCTAGTGAGGGAAGAGCAGTTCTTC. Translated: CSALVREEQFF.

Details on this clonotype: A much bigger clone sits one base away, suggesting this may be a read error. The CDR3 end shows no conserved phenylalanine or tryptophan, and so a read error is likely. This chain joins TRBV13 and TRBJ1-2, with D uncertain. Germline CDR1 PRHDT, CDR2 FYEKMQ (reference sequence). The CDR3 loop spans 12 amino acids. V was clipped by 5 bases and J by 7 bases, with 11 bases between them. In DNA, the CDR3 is TGTGCCAGCAGCGTTATGGCAGTTGGCTACACCCTC. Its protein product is CASSVMAVGYTL.

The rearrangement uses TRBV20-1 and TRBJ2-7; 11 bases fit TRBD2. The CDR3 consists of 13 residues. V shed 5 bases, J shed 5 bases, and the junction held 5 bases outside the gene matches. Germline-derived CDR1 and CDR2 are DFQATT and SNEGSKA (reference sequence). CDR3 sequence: CSAETSGINEQYF. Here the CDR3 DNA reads TGCAGTGCTGAGACTAGCGGGATAAACGAGCAGTACTTC.

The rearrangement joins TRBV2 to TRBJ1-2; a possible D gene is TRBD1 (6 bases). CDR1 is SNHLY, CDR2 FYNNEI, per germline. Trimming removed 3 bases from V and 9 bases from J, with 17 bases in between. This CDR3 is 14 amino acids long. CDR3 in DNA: TGTGCCAGCAGTGACGCGACAGGTCGAATGAGCTACACCTTC. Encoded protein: CASSDATGRMSYTF.

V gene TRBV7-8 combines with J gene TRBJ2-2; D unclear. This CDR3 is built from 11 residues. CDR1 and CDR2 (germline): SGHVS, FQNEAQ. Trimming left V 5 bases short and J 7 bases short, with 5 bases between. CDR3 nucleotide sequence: TGTGCCAGCAGCAATAGCGGGGAGCTGTTTTTT. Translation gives CASSNSGELFF.

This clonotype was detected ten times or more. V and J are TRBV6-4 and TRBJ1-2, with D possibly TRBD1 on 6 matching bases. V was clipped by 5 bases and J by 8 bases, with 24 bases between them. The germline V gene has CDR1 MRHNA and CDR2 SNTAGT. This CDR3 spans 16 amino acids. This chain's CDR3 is CASSPSGHVITGGYTF. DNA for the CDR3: TGTGCCAGCAGTCCTTCGGGACACGTCATTACGGGCGGCTACACCTTC.

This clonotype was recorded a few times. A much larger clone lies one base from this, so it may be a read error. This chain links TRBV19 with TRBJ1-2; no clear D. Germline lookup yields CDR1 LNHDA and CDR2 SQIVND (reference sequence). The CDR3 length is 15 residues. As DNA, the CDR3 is TGTGCCAGTGGTATAGAAAACAGTCAGGCCTATGGCTACACCTTC. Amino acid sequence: CASGIENSQAYGYTF.

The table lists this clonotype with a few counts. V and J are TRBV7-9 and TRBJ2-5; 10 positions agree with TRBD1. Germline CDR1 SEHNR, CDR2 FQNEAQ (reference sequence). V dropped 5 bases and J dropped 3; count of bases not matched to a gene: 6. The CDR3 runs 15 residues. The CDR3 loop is CASSPQGTGEETQYF. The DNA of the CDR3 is TGTGCCAGCAGCCCCCAAGGGACAGGGGAAGAGACCCAGTACTTC.

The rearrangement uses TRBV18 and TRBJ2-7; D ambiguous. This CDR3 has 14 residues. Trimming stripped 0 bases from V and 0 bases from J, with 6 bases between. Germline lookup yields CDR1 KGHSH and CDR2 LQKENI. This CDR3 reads CASSPPADSYEQYF. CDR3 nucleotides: TGTGCCAGCTCACCACCCGCGGACTCCTACGAGCAGTACTTC.

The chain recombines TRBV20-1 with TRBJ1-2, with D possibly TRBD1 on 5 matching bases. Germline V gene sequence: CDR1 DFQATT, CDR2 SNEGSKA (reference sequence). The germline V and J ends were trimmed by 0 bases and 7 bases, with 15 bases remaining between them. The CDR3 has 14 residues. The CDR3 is CSARDLRGGSGYTF. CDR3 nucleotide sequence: TGCAGTGCTAGAGACCTCCGGGGCGGCAGTGGCTACACCTTC.

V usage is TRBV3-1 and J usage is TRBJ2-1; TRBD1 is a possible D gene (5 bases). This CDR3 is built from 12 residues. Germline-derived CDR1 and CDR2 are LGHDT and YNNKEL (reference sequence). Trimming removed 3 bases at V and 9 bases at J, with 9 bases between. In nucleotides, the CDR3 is TGTGCCAGCAGCCATGGGGCAGGTGAGCAGTTCTTC. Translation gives CASSHGAGEQFF.

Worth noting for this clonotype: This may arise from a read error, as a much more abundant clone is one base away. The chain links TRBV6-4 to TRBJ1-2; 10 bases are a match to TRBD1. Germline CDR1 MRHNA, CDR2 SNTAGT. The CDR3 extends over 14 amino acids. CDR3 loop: CASRPGQGSYGYAF. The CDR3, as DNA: TGTGCCAGCAGACCGGGACAGGGGTCCTATGGCTACGCCTTC.

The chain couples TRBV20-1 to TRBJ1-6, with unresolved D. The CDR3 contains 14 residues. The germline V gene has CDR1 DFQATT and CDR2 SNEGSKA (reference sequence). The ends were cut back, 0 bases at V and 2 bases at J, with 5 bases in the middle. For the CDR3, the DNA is TGCAGTGCTAGAGAGGGTACCTATAATTCACCCCTCCACTTT. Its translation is CSAREGTYNSPLHF.

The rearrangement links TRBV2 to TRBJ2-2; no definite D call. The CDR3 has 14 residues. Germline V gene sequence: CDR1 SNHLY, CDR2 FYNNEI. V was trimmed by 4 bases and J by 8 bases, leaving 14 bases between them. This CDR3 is CASSVWLGRGELFF. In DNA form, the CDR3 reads TGTGCCAGCAGTGTTTGGTTGGGCAGAGGGGAGCTGTTTTTT.

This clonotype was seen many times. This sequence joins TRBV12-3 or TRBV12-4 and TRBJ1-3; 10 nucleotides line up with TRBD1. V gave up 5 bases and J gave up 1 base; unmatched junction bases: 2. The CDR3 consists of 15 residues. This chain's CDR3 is CASSAGQGSGNTIYF. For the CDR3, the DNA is TGTGCCAGCAGTGCGGGACAGGGGTCTGGAAACACCATATATTTT.

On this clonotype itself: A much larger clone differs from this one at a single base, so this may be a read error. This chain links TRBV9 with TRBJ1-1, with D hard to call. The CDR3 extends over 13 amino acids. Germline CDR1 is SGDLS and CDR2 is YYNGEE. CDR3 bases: TGTGCCGGCAGCGTAGTACCAAACACTGAAGCTTTCTTT. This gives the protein CAGSVVPNTEAFF.

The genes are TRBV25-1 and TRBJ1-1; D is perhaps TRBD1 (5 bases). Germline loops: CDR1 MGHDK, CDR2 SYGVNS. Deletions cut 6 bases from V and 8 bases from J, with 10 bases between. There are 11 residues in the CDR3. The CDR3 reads CASRKSGEAFF. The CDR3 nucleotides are TGTGCCAGCAGAAAGTCAGGGGAAGCTTTCTTT.

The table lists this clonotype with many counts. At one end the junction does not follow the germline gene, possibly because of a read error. The CDR3 nucleotides are TGTGCCAGCAGTAGACAGGGGTCCACCGAGGAGCTGTTTTTT. Amino acid sequence: CASSRQGSTEELFF. The V and J genes are TRBV25-1 and TRBJ2-2, with 8 bases lining up with TRBD1. The CDR3 is made up of 14 amino acids. The germline V gene encodes CDR1 MGHDK and CDR2 SYGVNS.

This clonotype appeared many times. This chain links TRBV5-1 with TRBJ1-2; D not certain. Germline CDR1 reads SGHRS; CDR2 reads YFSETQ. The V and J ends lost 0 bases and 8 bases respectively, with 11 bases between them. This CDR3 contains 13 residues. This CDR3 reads CASSLGLQDGYTF. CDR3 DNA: TGCGCCAGCAGCTTGGGACTCCAGGACGGCTACACCTTC.

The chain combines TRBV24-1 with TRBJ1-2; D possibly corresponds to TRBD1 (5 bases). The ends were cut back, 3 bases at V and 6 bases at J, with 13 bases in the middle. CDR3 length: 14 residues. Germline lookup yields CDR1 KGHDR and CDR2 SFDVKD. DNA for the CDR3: TGTGCCACCAGTGATAGCGGGGGGAACGATGGCTACACCTTC. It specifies CATSDSGGNDGYTF.

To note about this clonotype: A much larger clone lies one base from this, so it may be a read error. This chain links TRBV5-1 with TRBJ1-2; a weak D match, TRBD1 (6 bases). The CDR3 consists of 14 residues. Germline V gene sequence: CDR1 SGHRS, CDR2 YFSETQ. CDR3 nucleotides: TGCGCCAGCAGCTTGGGGACAGTATCCTATAGCTACACCTTC. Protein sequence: CASSLGTVSYSYTF.

The CDR3 is CATSGTGLADSYNEQFF. The CDR3 nucleotides read TGTGCCACCAGTGGTACGGGACTAGCGGACTCCTACAATGAGCAGTTCTTC. This chain joins TRBV24-1 and TRBJ2-1, with 11 bases that match TRBD2. The CDR3 extends over 17 amino acids. V was pared by 5 bases and J by 0 bases, with 5 bases of the junction left unmatched. Germline V CDR1 and CDR2: KGHDR, SFDVKD.

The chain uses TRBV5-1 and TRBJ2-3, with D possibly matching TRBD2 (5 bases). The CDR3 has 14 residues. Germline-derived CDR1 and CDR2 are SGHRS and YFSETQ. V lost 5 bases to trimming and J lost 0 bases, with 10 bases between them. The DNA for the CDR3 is TGCGCCAGCAGAATTCGGACTAGCACAGATACGCAGTATTTT. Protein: CASRIRTSTDTQYF.

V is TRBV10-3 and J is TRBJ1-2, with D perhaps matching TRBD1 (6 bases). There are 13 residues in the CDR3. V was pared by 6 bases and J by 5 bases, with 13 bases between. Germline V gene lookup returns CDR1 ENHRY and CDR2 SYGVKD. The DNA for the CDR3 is TGTGCCATCAGACCGCAGGGGTGGTATGGCTACACCTTC. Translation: CAIRPQGWYGYTF.

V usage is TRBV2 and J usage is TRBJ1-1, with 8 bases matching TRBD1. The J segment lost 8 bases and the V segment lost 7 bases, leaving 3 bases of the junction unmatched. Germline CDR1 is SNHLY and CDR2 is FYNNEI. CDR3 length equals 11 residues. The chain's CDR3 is CASNGQGEAFF. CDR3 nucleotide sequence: TGTGCCAGCAATGGACAGGGCGAAGCTTTCTTT.

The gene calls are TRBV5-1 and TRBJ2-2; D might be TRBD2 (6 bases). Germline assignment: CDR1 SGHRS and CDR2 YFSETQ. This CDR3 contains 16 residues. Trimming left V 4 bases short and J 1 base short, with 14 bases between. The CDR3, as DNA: TGCGCCAGCAGCCGGAGGGGTTCGGAGAACACCGGGGAGCTGTTTTTT. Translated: CASSRRGSENTGELFF.